The 2 T cell receptor beta chains below come from one sample, sequenced in a study of shared clonotypes between healthy human individuals. Only in-frame clones appear in the TCRdb table, and some are missing; sequencing was by immunoSEQ multiplex PCR. This table has around 1.5 million clones, around 98% appearing once. Sequenced: naive CD4+ T cells sorted from blood. Noted subset: CD45RA+ positively selected. The origin of the receptors is a man aged 25 to 40 in good health.

This clone was found once. The same CDR3 also results from other DNA sequences found in this sample. The rearrangement joins TRBV6-5 to TRBJ2-7, with 7 nucleotides matching TRBD1. V lost 5 bases to trimming and J lost 1 base; unmatched junction nucleotides: 2. This CDR3 is built from 13 residues. The germline V gene encodes CDR1 MNHEY and CDR2 SVGAGI. DNA for the CDR3: TGTGCCAGCAGTCGGACAGGATCCTACGAGCAGTACTTC. It is translated as CASSRTGSYEQYF.

The CDR3, as DNA: TGTGCCAGCAGCAATAGGGACAGGACCTACGAGCAGTACTTC. It encodes CASSNRDRTYEQYF. The chain employs TRBV7-2 and TRBJ2-7; TRBD1 agrees at 8 bases. The CDR3 is 14 residues long. The germline V gene encodes CDR1 SGHTA and CDR2 FQGNSA. With V trimmed by 5 bases and J by 2 bases, 5 bases remained unmatched.